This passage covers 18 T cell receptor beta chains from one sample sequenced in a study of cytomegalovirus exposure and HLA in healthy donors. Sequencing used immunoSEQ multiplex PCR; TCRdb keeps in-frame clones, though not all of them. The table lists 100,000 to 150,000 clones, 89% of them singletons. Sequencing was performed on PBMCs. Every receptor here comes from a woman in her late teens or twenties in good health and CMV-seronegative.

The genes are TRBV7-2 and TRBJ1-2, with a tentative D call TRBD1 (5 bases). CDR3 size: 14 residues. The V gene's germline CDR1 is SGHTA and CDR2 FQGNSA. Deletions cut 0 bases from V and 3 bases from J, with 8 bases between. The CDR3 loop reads CASSLAGGDYGYTF. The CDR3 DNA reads TGTGCCAGCAGCTTAGCCGGGGGGGACTATGGCTACACCTTC.

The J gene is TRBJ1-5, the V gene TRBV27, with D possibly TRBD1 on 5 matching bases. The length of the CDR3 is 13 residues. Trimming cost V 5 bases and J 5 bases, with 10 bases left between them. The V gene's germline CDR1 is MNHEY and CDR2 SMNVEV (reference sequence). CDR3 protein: CASSMTADQPQHF. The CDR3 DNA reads TGTGCCAGCAGTATGACAGCCGATCAGCCCCAGCATTTT.

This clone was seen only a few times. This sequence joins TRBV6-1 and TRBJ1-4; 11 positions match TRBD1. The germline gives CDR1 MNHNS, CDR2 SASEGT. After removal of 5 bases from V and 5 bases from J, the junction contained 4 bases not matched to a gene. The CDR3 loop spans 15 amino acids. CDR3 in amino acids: CASSRGTGGNEKLFF. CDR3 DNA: TGTGCCAGCAGTAGAGGGACAGGGGGGAATGAAAAACTGTTTTTT.

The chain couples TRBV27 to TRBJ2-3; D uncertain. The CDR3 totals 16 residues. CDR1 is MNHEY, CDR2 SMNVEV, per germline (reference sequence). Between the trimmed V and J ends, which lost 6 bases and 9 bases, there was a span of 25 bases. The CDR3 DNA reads TGTGCCAGCAGCCTGAAACGACCCGCACTATCTGAAACGCAGTATTTT. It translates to CASSLKRPALSETQYF.

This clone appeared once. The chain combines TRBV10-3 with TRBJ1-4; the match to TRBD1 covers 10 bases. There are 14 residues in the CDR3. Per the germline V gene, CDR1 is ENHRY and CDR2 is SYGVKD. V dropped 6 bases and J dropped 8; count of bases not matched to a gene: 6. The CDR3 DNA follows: TGTGCCATCAGGGGGACAGGGGAATACGAAAAACTGTTTTTT. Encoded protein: CAIRGTGEYEKLFF.

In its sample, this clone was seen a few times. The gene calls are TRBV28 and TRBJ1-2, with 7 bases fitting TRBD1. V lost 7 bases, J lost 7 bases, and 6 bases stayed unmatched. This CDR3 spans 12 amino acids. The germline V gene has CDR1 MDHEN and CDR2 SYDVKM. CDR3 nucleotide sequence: TGTGCCAGCACCCCAGGGACAGTTGGCTACACCTTC. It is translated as CASTPGTVGYTF.

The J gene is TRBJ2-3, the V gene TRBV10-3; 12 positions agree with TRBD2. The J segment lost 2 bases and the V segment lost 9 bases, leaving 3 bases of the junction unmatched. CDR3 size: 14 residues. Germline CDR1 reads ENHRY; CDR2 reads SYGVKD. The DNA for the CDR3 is TGTGCCATTACTAGCGGGGGGCTCACAGATACGCAGTATTTT. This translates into CAITSGGLTDTQYF.

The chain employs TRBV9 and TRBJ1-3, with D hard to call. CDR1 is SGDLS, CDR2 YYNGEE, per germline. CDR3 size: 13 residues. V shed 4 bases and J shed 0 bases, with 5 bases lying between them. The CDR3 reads CASSLSSGNTIYF. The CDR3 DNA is TGTGCCAGCAGCTTATCCTCTGGAAACACCATATATTTT.

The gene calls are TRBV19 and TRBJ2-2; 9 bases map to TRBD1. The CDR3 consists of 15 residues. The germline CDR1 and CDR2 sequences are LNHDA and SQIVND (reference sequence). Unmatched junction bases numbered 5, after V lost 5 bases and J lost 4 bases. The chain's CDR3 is CASSPPGQGTGELFF. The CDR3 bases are TGTGCCAGTAGTCCGCCGGGACAGGGCACCGGGGAGCTGTTTTTT. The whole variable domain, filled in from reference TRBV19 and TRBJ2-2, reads DGGITQSPKYLFRKEGQNVTLSCEQNLNHDAMYWYRQDPGQGLRLIYYSQIVNDFQKGDIAEGYSVSREKKESFPLTVTSAQKNPTAFYLCASSPPGQGTGELFFGEGSRLTVL.

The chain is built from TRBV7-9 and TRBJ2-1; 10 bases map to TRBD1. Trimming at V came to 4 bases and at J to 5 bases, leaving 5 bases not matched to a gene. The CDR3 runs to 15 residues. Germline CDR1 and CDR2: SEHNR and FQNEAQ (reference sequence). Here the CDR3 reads CASSSTGGADNEQFF. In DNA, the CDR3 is TGTGCCAGCAGCTCGACAGGGGGCGCCGACAATGAGCAGTTCTTC.

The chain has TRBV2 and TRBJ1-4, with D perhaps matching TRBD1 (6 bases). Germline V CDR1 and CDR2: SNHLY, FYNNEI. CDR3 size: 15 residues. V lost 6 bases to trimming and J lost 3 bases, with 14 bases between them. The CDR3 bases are TGTGCCAGCAGGGGACACAGGGTACCTAATGAAAAACTGTTTTTT. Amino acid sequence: CASRGHRVPNEKLFF.

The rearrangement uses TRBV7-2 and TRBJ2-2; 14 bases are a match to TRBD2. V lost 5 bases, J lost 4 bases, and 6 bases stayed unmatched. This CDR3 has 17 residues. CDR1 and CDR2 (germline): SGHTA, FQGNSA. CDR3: CASSRGLAGVGTGELFF. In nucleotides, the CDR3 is TGTGCCAGCAGCCGGGGACTAGCGGGAGTAGGCACCGGGGAGCTGTTTTTT.

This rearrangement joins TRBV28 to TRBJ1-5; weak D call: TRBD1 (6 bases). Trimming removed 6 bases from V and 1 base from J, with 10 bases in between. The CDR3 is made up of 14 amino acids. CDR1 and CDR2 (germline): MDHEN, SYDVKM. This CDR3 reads CASRRQVSNQPQHF. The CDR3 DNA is TGTGCCAGCAGGCGACAGGTAAGCAATCAGCCCCAGCATTTT.

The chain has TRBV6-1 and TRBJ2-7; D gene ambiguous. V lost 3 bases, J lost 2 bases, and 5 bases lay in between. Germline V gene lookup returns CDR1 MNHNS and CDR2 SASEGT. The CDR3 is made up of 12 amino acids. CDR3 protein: CASSESTYEQYF. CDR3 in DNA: TGTGCCAGCAGTGAGTCTACCTACGAGCAGTACTTC.

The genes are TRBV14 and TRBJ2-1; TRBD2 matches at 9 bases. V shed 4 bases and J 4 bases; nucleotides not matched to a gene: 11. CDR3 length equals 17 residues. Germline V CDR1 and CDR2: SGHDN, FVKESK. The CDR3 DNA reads TGTGCCAGCAGCCCCGCTTTCCGGACTAGCGCGTACAATGAGCAGTTCTTC. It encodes CASSPAFRTSAYNEQFF.

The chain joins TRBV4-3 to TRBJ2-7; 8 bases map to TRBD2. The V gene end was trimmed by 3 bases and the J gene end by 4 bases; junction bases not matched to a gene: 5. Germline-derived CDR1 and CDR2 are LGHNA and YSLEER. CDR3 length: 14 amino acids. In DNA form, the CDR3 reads TGCGCCAGCAGCCAGGACGGGAGGGATTACGAGCAGTACTTC. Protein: CASSQDGRDYEQYF.

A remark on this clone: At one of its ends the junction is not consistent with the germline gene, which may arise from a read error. Here the CDR3 reads CASSDRGLNAEAFF. The CDR3 bases are TGTGCCAGCTCGGACAGGGGTTTGAACGCTGAAGCTTTCTTT. The V call is TRBV18, the J call TRBJ1-1; TRBD1 matches at 9 bases. Germline V gene lookup returns CDR1 KGHSH and CDR2 LQKENI. This CDR3 is built from 14 residues.

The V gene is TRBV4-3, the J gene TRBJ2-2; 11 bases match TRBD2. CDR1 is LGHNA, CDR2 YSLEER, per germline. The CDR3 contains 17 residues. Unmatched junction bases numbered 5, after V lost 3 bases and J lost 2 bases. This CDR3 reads CASSQAGTSGNTGELFF. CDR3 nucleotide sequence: TGCGCCAGCAGCCAGGCTGGGACTAGCGGCAACACCGGGGAGCTGTTTTTT.